The entry below gives a single TCR beta chain sequence along with its context. Its antigen is not known. The V and J ends lost 6 bases and 0 bases respectively, with 5 bases between them. CDR3 length: 13 residues. Germline lookup yields CDR1 SNHLY and CDR2 FYNNEI. This PCR relied on a set of 60 Vbeta primers and 13 Jbeta primers. Only in-frame clones appear in the TCRdb table, and some are missing; sequencing was by immunoSEQ multiplex PCR. This sample has 150,000 to 200,000 clones; approximately 80% occur once, and the top ten carry roughly 2.1%. This sample is part of a study of cytomegalovirus exposure and HLA in healthy donors. Study-wide findings and caveats: On later analysis, the bulk of CMV-associated TCR beta chains appeared to be HLA-restricted. In vitro testing confirmed a few CMV-associated chains as specific for CMV antigens.

This TCR was sampled from a woman under 30 in good health and CMV-seropositive. The V and J genes are TRBV2 and TRBJ1-4; unclear D gene. The source material was PBMCs. This CDR3 is CASRDSTNEKLFF. For the CDR3, the DNA is TGTGCCAGCAGAGACTCAACTAATGAAAAACTGTTTTTT.